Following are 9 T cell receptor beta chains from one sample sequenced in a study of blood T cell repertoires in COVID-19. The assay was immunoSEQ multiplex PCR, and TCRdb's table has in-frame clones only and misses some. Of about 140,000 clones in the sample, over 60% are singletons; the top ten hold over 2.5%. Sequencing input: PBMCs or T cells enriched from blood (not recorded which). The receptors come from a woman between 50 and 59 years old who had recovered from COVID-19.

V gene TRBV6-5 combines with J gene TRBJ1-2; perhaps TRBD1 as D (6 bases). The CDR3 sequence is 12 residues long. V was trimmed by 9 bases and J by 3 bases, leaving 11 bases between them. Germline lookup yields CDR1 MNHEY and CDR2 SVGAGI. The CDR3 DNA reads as TGTGCCAGTGGACAGAGCCACTATGGCTACACCTTC. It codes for CASGQSHYGYTF.

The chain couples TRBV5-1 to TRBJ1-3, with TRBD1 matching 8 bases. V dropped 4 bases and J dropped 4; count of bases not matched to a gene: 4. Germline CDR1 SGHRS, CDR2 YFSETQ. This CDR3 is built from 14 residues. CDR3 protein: CASSTGQGGNTIYF. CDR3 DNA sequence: TGCGCCAGCAGCACCGGACAGGGCGGAAACACCATATATTTT. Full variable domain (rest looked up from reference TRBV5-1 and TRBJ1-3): KAGVTQTPRYLIKTRGQQVTLSCSPISGHRSVSWYQQTPGQGLQFLFEYFSETQRNKGNFPGRFSGRQFSNSRSEMNVSTLELGDSALYLCASSTGQGGNTIYFGEGSWLTVV.

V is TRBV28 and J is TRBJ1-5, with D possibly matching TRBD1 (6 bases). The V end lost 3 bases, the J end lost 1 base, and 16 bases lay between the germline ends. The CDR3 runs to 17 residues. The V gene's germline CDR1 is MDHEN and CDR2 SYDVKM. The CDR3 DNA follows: TGTGCCAGCAGTTTTTTGGACAGCGGACCGAGCAATCAGCCCCAGCATTTT. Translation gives CASSFLDSGPSNQPQHF.

DNA for the CDR3: TGTGCCAGCAGTACCAATAACTTGACTGGCCCCCGCGAGCAGTACTTC. Residues: CASSTNNLTGPREQYF. The V gene is TRBV28, the J gene TRBJ2-7, with D unresolved. The CDR3 is made up of 16 amino acids. The ends were cut back, 5 bases at V and 6 bases at J, with 23 bases in the middle. Per germline, CDR1 MDHEN and CDR2 SYDVKM.

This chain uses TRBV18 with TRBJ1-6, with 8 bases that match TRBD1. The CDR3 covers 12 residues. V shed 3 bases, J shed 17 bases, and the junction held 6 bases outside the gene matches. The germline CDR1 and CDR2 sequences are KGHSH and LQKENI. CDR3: CASSPDRGRIHF. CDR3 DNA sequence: TGTGCCAGCTCACCCGACAGGGGAAGGATCCACTTT. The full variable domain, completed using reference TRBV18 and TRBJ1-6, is NAGVMQNPRHLVRRRGQEARLRCSPMKGHSHVYWYRQLPEEGLKFMVYLQKENIIDESGMPKERFSAEFPKEGPSILRIQQVVRGDSAAYFCASSPDRGRIHFGNGTRLTVT.

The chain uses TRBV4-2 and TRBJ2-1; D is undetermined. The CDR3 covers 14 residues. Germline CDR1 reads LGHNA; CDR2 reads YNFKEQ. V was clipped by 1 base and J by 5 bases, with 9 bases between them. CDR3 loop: CASSQVTTNNEQFF. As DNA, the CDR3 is TGTGCCAGCAGCCAAGTCACAACCAACAATGAGCAGTTCTTC.

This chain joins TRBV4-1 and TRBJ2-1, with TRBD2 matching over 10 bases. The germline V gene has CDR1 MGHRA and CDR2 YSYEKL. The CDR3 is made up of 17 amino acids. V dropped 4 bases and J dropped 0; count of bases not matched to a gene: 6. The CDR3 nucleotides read TGCGCCAGCAGCCTTTTCGAGCGGGGGGGCTCCTACAATGAGCAGTTCTTC. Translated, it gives CASSLFERGGSYNEQFF.

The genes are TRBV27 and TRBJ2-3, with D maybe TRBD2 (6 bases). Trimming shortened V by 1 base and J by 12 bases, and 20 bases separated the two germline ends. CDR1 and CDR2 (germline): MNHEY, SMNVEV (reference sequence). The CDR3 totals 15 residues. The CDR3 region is CASSLLASALASQYF. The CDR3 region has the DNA TGTGCCAGCAGTTTATTGGCTAGCGCCTTAGCGTCACAGTATTTT.

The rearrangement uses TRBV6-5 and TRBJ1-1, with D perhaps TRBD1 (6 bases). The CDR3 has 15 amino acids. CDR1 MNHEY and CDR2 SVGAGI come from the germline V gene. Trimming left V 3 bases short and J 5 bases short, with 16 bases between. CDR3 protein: CASSYIGRGRTEAFF. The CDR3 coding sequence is TGTGCCAGCAGTTATATTGGGAGGGGGAGGACTGAAGCTTTCTTT.